This T cell receptor (beta chain) is from a study of neurological immune-mediated disorders. CDR3 size: 17 residues. Per germline, CDR1 SGHRS and CDR2 YFSETQ. V dropped 4 bases and J dropped 1 base, with 20 bases sitting between them. Study-wide results and limits: For the multiple sclerosis repertoire cluster, an association with any clinical or MRI feature was absent.

TCRdb ran MiXCR on the 5' RACE reads and lists one entry per CDR3 protein. The table has about 120,000 distinct CDR3 sequences, approximately 3.2% seen once. This clonotype was recorded at least ten times. The antigen remains undetermined. What was sequenced was PBMCs. J is TRBJ1-1 and V is TRBV5-1; no clear D. This sequence was found in a woman aged 30 to 39 with multiple sclerosis. Here the CDR3 DNA reads TGCGCCAGCAGCCTTGACACCGGCCTGAAGGGGAACACTGAAGCTTTCTTT. It is translated as CASSLDTGLKGNTEAFF.